This T cell receptor (beta chain) was retrieved from a study of cytomegalovirus exposure and HLA in healthy donors. A remark on this clone: What it binds is not known.

The germline CDR1 and CDR2 sequences are MNHNY and SVGAGI (reference sequence). The V end was cut by 6 bases, the J end by 6 bases, with 15 bases between. CDR3 length: 14 residues. Points from the study as a whole: Highly shared sequence variants in one cluster were likely a sequencing artifact.

The PCR used 60 Vbeta and 13 Jbeta primers. TCRdb's table, derived via immunoSEQ multiplex PCR, lists solely in-frame clones and lacks some. The sample has around 150,000 clones; nearly 80% are singletons. Sequencing used PBMCs. The sequence was obtained from a young man in good health and CMV-seronegative. V gene TRBV6-6 combines with J gene TRBJ2-1, with TRBD2 as a possible D gene (5 bases). CDR3 nucleotides: TGTGCCAGCAGCCAGGACTTCCGACGCAATGAGCAGTTCTTC. It is translated as CASSQDFRRNEQFF.